This entry describes one T cell receptor beta chain. In the source study's methods: Estimation of nucleated cell counts was performed using reference gene primer amplification. TCRdb's copy holds only in-frame clones and misses some; the assay was immunoSEQ multiplex PCR. The V and J calls and clone size come from that table; D and trimming were worked out from the DNA. This table holds 85,000 to 130,000 clones, over 70% found once. This sample was taken from a study of blood T cell repertoires in COVID-19. Turning to the study itself: Some COVID-19 samples were acute and others convalescent; all came from the United States, Italy and Spain.

Specimen: peripheral blood. This clonotype was obtained from a man aged 45-65 years with acute or convalescent COVID-19.

The CDR3 sequence: CASSFERNGYTF. CDR3 DNA: TGTGCCAGCAGTTTTGAGAGGAACGGCTACACCTTC. The V gene is TRBV12-3 or TRBV12-4, the J gene TRBJ1-2; D remains ambiguous. Trimming shortened V by 3 bases and J by 8 bases, and 10 bases separated the two germline ends. The CDR3 has 12 amino acids.